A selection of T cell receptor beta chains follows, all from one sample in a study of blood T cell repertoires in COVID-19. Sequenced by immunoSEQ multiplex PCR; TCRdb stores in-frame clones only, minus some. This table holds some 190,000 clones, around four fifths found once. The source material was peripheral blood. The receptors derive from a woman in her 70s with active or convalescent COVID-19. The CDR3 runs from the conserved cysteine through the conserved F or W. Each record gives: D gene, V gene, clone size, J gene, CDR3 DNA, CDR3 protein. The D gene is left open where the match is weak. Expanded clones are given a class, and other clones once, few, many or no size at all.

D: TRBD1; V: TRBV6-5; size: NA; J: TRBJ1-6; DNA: TGTGCCAGCAGCGGACAGGGAGAACGTTCACCCCTCCACTTT; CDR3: CASSGQGERSPLHF
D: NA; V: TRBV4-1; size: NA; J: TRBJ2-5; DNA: TGCGCCAGCGGGCTCAGGGTCCTGGAGACCCAGTACTTC; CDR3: CASGLRVLETQYF
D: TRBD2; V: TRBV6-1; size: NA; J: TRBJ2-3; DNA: TGTGCCAGCAGTGCGCTCCCGGGACTAGGCACAGATACGCAGTATTTT; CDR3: CASSALPGLGTDTQYF
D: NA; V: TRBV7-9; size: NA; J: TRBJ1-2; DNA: TGTGCCAGCAGCTTAGCCGGGGATGGCTACACCTTC; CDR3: CASSLAGDGYTF
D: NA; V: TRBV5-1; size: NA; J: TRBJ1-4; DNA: TGCGCCAGCAGCTTCACCGGGAATAATGAAAAACTGTTTTTT; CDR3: CASSFTGNNEKLFF
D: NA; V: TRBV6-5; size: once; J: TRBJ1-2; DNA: TGTGCCAGCAGGCCAGGGTACGCCGGCTACACCTTC; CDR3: CASRPGYAGYTF
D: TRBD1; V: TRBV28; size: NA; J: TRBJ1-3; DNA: TGTGCCAGCCGAAGACAGGGGGGCTCTGGAAACACCATATATTTT; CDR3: CASRRQGGSGNTIYF
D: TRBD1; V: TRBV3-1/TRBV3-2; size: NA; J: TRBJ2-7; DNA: TGTGCCAGCAGACTAACAGGGGATCTAAACGAGCAGTACTTC; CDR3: CASRLTGDLNEQYF
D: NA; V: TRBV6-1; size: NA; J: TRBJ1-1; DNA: TGTGCCAGCAGTGAAGTTTGGTCCAGGCCCACTGAAGCTTTCTTT; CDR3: CASSEVWSRPTEAFF
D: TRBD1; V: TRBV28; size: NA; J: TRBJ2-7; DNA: TGTGCCAGCAGTCCTATCTATACCAGGCGGGACAGGGGCCACGAGCAGTACTTC; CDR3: CASSPIYTRRDRGHEQYF
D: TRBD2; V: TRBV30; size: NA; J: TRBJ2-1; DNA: TGTGCCTGGACCCGCGGGGGACTAGCGGGAGCCAGGGAGCAGTTCTTC; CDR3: CAWTRGGLAGAREQFF
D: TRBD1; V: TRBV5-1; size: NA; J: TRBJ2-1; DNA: TGCGCCAGCAGCTTGAGGACAGGGTACAATGAGCAGTTCTTC; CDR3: CASSLRTGYNEQFF
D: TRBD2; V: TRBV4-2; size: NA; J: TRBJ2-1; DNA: TGTGCCAGCAGCCAAGATTTGGGGCGGGAGGGGGACAATGAGCAGTTCTTC; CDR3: CASSQDLGREGDNEQFF
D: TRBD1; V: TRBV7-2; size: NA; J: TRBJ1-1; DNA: TGTGCCAGCAGAACCCGGGACAGGGTGGCTTTCTTT; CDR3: CASRTRDRVAFF
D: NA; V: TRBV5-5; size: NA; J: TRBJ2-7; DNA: TGTGCCAGCAGCCACCCCAGGGACGAGCAGTACTTC; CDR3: CASSHPRDEQYF
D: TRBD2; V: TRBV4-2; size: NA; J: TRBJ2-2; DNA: TGTGCCAGCAGCCAGGGACTAGCGGGAGTTAACGGGGAGCTGTTTTTT; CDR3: CASSQGLAGVNGELFF
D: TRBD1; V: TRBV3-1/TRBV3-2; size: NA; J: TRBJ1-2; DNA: TGTGCCAGCAGCCCGAGGGACAGGGGATTACTTGGCTACACCTTC; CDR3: CASSPRDRGLLGYTF
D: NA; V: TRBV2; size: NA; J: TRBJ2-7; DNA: TGTGCCAGCAGTTCAGGGATTGACTACGAGCAGTACTTC; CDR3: CASSSGIDYEQYF
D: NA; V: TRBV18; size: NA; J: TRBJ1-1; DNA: TGTGCCAGCTCACCTTTTTCAGGGCGGGGCACTGAAGCTTTCTTT; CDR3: CASSPFSGRGTEAFF
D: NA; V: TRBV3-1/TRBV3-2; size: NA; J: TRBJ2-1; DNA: TGTGCCAGCAGCGATCTTATAAGGGGGCAGTTCTTC; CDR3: CASSDLIRGQFF
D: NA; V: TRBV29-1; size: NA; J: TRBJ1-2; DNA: TGCAGCGGAGGTGGAGATTCCTATGGCTACACCTTC; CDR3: CSGGGDSYGYTF
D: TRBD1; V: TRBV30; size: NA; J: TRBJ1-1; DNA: TGTGCCTGGAGTGGACAGGGGCTGGGCACTGAAGCTTTCTTT; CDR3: CAWSGQGLGTEAFF
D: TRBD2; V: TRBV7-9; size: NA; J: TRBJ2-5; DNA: TGTGCCAGCAGCCATAGCCAGCTAGCGGACCAAGAGACCCAGTACTTC; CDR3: CASSHSQLADQETQYF
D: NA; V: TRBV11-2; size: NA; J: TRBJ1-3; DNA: TGTGCCAGCAGCTTAATGCAGGGGACCGCCGTACGCACCATATATTTT; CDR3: CASSLMQGTAVRTIYF
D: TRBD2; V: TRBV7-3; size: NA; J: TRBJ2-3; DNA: TGTGCCAGCAGCTTAAACAGCGGGAGGGCCGCAGATACGCAGTATTTT; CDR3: CASSLNSGRAADTQYF
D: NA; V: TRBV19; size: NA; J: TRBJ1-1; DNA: TGTGCCAGTAGTATCGGACTGGCTGAAGCTTTCTTT; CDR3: CASSIGLAEAFF
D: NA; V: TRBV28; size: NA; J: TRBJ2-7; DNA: TGTGCCAGCAGCTTTGCAAGCCCCGTCGACGAGCAGTACTTC; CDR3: CASSFASPVDEQYF
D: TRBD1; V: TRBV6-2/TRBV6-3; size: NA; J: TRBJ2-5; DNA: TGTGCCAGCAGTTACCCGGGACAGGGTAGGGAGACCCAGTACTTC; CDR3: CASSYPGQGRETQYF
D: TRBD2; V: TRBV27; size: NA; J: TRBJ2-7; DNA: TGTGCCAGCAGTTCTGGACTAGCGGGAAACGAGCAGTACTTC; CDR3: CASSSGLAGNEQYF
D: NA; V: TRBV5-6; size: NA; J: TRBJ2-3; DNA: TGTGCCAGCAGCGGCGGGGCACTCACAGATACGCAGTATTTT; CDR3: CASSGGALTDTQYF
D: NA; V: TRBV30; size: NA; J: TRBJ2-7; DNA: TGTGCCTGGAGTGTAGGCGGGCCGAACTACGAGCAGTACTTC; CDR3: CAWSVGGPNYEQYF
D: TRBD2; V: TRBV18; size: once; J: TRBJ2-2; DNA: TGTGCCAGCTCACCGACCCGGGAGGGCACCGGGGAGCTGTTTTTT; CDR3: CASSPTREGTGELFF
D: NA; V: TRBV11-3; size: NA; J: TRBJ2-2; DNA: TGTGCCAGCAGGGGGGGATCCGGATTCAACACCGGGGAGCTGTTTTTT; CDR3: CASRGGSGFNTGELFF
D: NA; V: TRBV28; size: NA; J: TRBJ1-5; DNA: TGTGCCAGCAGCCGAGGGGGGGTTCAGCCCCAGCATTTT; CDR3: CASSRGGVQPQHF
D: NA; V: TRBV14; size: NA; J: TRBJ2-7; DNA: TGTGCCAGCAGCCAAGAAATTGCGGCCCCCTACGAGCAGTACTTC; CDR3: CASSQEIAAPYEQYF
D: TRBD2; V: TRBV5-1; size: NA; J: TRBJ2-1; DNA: TGCGCCAGCAGCTCCTTTAGCGGGAGCTACAATGAGCAGTTCTTC; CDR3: CASSSFSGSYNEQFF
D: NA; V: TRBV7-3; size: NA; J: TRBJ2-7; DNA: TGTGCCAGCAGCTTACCAGTTCCAGCGGTCTCCTACGAGCAGTACTTC; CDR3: CASSLPVPAVSYEQYF
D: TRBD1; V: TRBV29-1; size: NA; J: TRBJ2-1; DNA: TGCAGCGTTGAGAGGACAGGGGAGGATGAGCAGTTCTTC; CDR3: CSVERTGEDEQFF
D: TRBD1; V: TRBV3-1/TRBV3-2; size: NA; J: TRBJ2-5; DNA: TGTGCCAGCAGCCGCCGGGACAGGGACCAAGAGACCCAGTACTTC; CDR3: CASSRRDRDQETQYF
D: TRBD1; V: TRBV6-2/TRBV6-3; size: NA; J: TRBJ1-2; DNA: TGTGCCAGCAGCCCAACGGGATGGGACAGGGGGAATGGCTACACCTTC; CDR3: CASSPTGWDRGNGYTF
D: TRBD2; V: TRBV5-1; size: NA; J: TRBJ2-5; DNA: TGCGCCAGCAGCGAGAATCCGAGCGGGAGCGGGGAGACCCAGTACTTC; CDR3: CASSENPSGSGETQYF
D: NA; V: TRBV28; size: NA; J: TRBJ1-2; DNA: TGTGCCAGCAGTTTCATTACAGGGGGCTACACCTTC; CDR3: CASSFITGGYTF